These 21 T cell receptor beta chains came from one sample sequenced in a study of technical replicates of blood from a handful of donors. Here immunoSEQ multiplex PCR was the method, and the copy in TCRdb shows in-frame clones only, minus some. The sample consists of about 80,000 clones, approximately 89% of them appearing once. The source material was T cells isolated from PBMCs. The source is a human donor in good health.

The V and J genes are TRBV10-1 and TRBJ2-7, with TRBD2 matching over 7 bases. The junction had 6 bases not matched to a gene; V was cut back by 1 base and J by 0 bases. CDR3 length equals 16 residues. Germline V gene lookup returns CDR1 WNHNN and CDR2 SYGVQD (reference sequence). The CDR3 DNA sequence: TGCGCCAGCAGTGAGTGGCGGGGGATGAGCTCCTACGAGCAGTACTTC. Translated: CASSEWRGMSSYEQYF.

The rearrangement links TRBV4-2 to TRBJ2-7, with 8 bases aligning to TRBD2. Germline lookup yields CDR1 LGHNA and CDR2 YNFKEQ. After removal of 0 bases from V and 3 bases from J, the junction contained 7 bases not matched to a gene. CDR3 length: 16 residues. The CDR3 here is CASSQDPLAGRYEQYF. The CDR3 bases are TGTGCCAGCAGCCAAGACCCTTTAGCGGGGCGCTACGAGCAGTACTTC.

V usage is TRBV30 and J usage is TRBJ1-6, with a possible D match to TRBD1 (6 bases). The germline gives CDR1 GTSNPN, CDR2 SVGIG (reference sequence). This CDR3 is 13 amino acids long. V was shortened by 4 bases and J by 3 bases, with 7 bases between the two germline ends. CDR3 DNA sequence: TGTGCCTGGAACAGGGACTATAATTCACCCCTCCACTTT. Its protein is CAWNRDYNSPLHF. The complete variable domain, with remaining parts taken from reference TRBV30 and TRBJ1-6, reads SQTIHQWPATLVQPVGSPLSLECTVEGTSNPNLYWYRQAAGRGLQLLFYSVGIGQISSEVPQNLSASRPQDRQFILSSKKLLLSDSGFYLCAWNRDYNSPLHFGNGTRLTVT.

The V call is TRBV27, the J call TRBJ2-5; 9 bases are a match to TRBD2. The J segment lost 2 bases and the V segment lost 6 bases, leaving 7 bases of the junction unmatched. Germline V gene data show CDR1 as MNHEY and CDR2 as SMNVEV (reference sequence). The CDR3 has 15 residues. The CDR3 region is CASSSGRLVQETQYF. CDR3 bases: TGTGCCAGCAGCAGCGGGAGGCTAGTACAAGAGACCCAGTACTTC.

The chain joins TRBV21-1 to TRBJ2-7; TRBD2, as called in the table, went unchecked against the DNA. TRBV21-1 is marked as a pseudogene. This CDR3 spans 13 amino acids. CDR3 coding DNA: TGTGTTGGCGGGGATAGGAGTTCCTACGAGCAGTACTTC. It translates to CVGGDRSSYEQYF.

The CDR3 sequence is CASSLTGPEAFF. The CDR3 DNA reads as TGTGCCAGCAGTCTCACAGGGCCTGAAGCTTTCTTT. This chain joins TRBV6-6 and TRBJ1-1, with D tentatively TRBD1 (6 bases). CDR1 is MNHNY and CDR2 is SVGAGI in the germline V gene (reference sequence). CDR3 size: 12 residues. The V end was cut by 5 bases, the J end by 6 bases, with 10 bases between.

The chain links TRBV27 to TRBJ2-3; a weak D match, TRBD1 (6 bases). The CDR3 spans 16 residues. With 5 bases removed from V and 1 base from J, the gap between germline ends came to 16 bases. CDR1 is MNHEY and CDR2 is SMNVEV in the germline V gene (reference sequence). As DNA, the CDR3 is TGTGCCAGCAGTCATGGACAGAGCTATGGCACAGATACGCAGTATTTT. Its translation: CASSHGQSYGTDTQYF.

The V and J genes are TRBV28 and TRBJ2-6, with TRBD1 matching 7 bases. CDR1 is MDHEN and CDR2 is SYDVKM in the germline V gene. The CDR3 spans 18 residues. Trimming removed 6 bases from V and 3 bases from J; junction bases left unmatched: 14. The CDR3 is CASRAFGTAGYGANVLTF. The CDR3 region has the DNA TGTGCCAGCAGAGCGTTCGGGACAGCCGGGTATGGGGCCAACGTCCTGACTTTC.

This chain links TRBV6-4 with TRBJ1-1; D is ambiguous. With 5 bases removed from V and 0 bases from J, the gap between germline ends came to 7 bases. This CDR3 region has 13 residues. Looked up from germline, CDR1 is MRHNA and CDR2 is SNTAGT. The CDR3 sequence is CASSRVVNTEAFF. The CDR3 DNA sequence: TGTGCCAGCAGTCGCGTGGTGAACACTGAAGCTTTCTTT.

The rearrangement uses TRBV19 and TRBJ2-1, with 9 bases lining up with TRBD2. Per germline, CDR1 LNHDA and CDR2 SQIVND (reference sequence). V gave up 7 bases and J gave up 4 bases; unmatched junction bases: 2. This CDR3 is 13 amino acids long. CDR3 residues: CASNLAGYNEQFF. CDR3 bases: TGTGCCAGTAATCTAGCGGGGTACAATGAGCAGTTCTTC.

The chain combines TRBV10-3 with TRBJ1-2; TRBD1 aligns across 7 bases. The CDR3 totals 15 residues. Germline CDR1 is ENHRY and CDR2 is SYGVKD. Trimming at V came to 2 bases and at J to 6 bases, leaving 9 bases not matched to a gene. The CDR3 region has the DNA TGTGCCATCAGTGAGCTGGGGACAGCGGATGATGGCTACACCTTC. Translating it yields CAISELGTADDGYTF.

The gene calls are TRBV19 and TRBJ1-1; D might be TRBD1 (5 bases). The CDR3 runs 14 residues. CDR1 and CDR2 from the germline V gene are LNHDA and SQIVND (reference sequence). Trimming shortened V by 6 bases and J by 6 bases, and 17 bases separated the two germline ends. The CDR3 DNA sequence: TGTGCCAGTAGCAGGGCTCAGAGTGGCGCTGAAGCTTTCTTT. Protein: CASSRAQSGAEAFF. Complete variable domain (other parts from reference TRBV19 and TRBJ1-1): DGGITQSPKYLFRKEGQNVTLSCEQNLNHDAMYWYRQDPGQGLRLIYYSQIVNDFQKGDIAEGYSVSREKKESFPLTVTSAQKNPTAFYLCASSRAQSGAEAFFGQGTRLTVV.

A single count supports this clone. CDR3 nucleotide sequence: TGTGCCAGCAGCGGAGGAGAAGACTACAATGAGCAGTTCTTC. It yields the protein CASSGGEDYNEQFF. The V and J genes are TRBV9 and TRBJ2-1, with unresolved D. The germline V gene encodes CDR1 SGDLS and CDR2 YYNGEE. With 3 bases removed from V and 3 bases from J, the gap between germline ends came to 10 bases. The CDR3 extends over 14 amino acids.

This chain connects TRBV7-8 to TRBJ2-7; D might be TRBD2 (5 bases). The germline V gene has CDR1 SGHVS and CDR2 FQNEAQ. This CDR3 is 12 amino acids long. Trimming shortened V by 0 bases and J by 5 bases, and 5 bases separated the two germline ends. The CDR3 loop reads CASSLAGDEQYF. Written as DNA, the CDR3 is TGTGCCAGCAGCTTAGCGGGAGACGAGCAGTACTTC.

The chain has TRBV9 and TRBJ2-7; D perhaps matches TRBD1 (5 bases). This CDR3 region has 14 residues. The ends were cut back, 1 base at V and 1 base at J, with 9 bases in the middle. The germline V gene has CDR1 SGDLS and CDR2 YYNGEE. CDR3 bases: TGTGCCAGCAGCGTACAGGGCAAATCCTACGAGCAGTACTTC. Amino acid sequence: CASSVQGKSYEQYF.

The J gene is TRBJ2-7, the V gene TRBV9; D perhaps matches TRBD2 (6 bases). The CDR3 extends over 13 amino acids. V was pared by 3 bases and J by 4 bases, with 11 bases between. The germline gives CDR1 SGDLS, CDR2 YYNGEE. The CDR3 DNA reads as TGTGCCAGCAGCGCGGGACTGGGATACGAGCAGTACTTC. It is translated as CASSAGLGYEQYF.

The chain carries TRBV11-3 and TRBJ2-1; TRBD2 aligns across 11 bases. The CDR3 has 18 amino acids. V trimming: 1 base; J trimming: 7 bases; junction bases outside the gene matches: 12. Looked up from germline, CDR1 is SGHNT and CDR2 is YENEEA. The CDR3, as DNA: TGTGCCAGCAGCTTAGTCTTGGTTCTAGCGGGAGGAACAAATGAGCAGTTCTTC. Translated, it gives CASSLVLVLAGGTNEQFF.

This clone came up a few times. The CDR3 sequence: CAWSISRNNYGYTF. CDR3 coding DNA: TGTGCCTGGAGCATATCTAGGAATAACTATGGCTACACCTTC. V gene TRBV30 combines with J gene TRBJ1-2; D gene uncertain. This CDR3 is built from 14 residues. V was clipped by 3 bases and J by 1 base, with 12 bases between them. From germline, CDR1 is GTSNPN and CDR2 SVGIG (reference sequence).

The rearrangement joins TRBV6-6 to TRBJ1-1; D gene ambiguous. The CDR3 is 13 residues long. V gave up 2 bases and J gave up 4 bases, with 8 bases separating them. The V gene's germline CDR1 is MNHNY and CDR2 SVGAGI (reference sequence). The CDR3 is CASSYRWSTEAFF. CDR3 bases: TGTGCCAGCAGTTACAGATGGAGCACTGAAGCTTTCTTT.

This sequence joins TRBV29-1 and TRBJ2-7, with 8 bases fitting TRBD1. Germline lookup yields CDR1 SQVTM and CDR2 ANQGSEA. This CDR3 comprises 15 residues. V trimming: 7 bases; J trimming: 3 bases; junction bases outside the gene matches: 14. The DNA for the CDR3 is TGCAGCGCACAGTCCCGGACAGGGTACAACTACGAGCAGTACTTC. Its translation: CSAQSRTGYNYEQYF.

Comments on this clone: Distinct nucleotide sequences in the sample also encode this CDR3. CDR3 sequence: CASRLAGGTDTQYF. As DNA, the CDR3 is TGTGCCAGCAGACTAGCGGGCGGCACAGATACGCAGTATTTT. The chain is built from TRBV2 and TRBJ2-3; 9 bases are shared with TRBD2. Germline-derived CDR1 and CDR2 are SNHLY and FYNNEI. The CDR3 extends over 14 amino acids. V shed 6 bases, J shed 1 base, and the junction held 2 bases outside the gene matches.